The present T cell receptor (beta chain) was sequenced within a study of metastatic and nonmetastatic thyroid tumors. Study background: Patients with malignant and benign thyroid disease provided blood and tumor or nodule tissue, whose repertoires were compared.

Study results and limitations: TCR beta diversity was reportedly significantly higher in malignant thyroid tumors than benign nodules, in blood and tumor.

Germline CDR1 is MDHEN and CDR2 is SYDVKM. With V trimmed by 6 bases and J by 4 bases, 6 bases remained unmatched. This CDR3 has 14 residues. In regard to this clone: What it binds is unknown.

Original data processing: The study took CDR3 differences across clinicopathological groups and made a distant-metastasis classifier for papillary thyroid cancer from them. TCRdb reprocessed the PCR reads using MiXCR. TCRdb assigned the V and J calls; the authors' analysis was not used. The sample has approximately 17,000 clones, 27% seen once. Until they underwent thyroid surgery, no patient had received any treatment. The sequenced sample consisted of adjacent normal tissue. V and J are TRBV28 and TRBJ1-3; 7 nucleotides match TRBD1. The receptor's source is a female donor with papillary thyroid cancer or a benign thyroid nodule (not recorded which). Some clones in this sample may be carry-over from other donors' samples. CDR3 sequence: CASSGQVFGNTIYF. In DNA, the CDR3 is TGTGCCAGCAGCGGACAGGTCTTCGGAAACACCATATATTTT.